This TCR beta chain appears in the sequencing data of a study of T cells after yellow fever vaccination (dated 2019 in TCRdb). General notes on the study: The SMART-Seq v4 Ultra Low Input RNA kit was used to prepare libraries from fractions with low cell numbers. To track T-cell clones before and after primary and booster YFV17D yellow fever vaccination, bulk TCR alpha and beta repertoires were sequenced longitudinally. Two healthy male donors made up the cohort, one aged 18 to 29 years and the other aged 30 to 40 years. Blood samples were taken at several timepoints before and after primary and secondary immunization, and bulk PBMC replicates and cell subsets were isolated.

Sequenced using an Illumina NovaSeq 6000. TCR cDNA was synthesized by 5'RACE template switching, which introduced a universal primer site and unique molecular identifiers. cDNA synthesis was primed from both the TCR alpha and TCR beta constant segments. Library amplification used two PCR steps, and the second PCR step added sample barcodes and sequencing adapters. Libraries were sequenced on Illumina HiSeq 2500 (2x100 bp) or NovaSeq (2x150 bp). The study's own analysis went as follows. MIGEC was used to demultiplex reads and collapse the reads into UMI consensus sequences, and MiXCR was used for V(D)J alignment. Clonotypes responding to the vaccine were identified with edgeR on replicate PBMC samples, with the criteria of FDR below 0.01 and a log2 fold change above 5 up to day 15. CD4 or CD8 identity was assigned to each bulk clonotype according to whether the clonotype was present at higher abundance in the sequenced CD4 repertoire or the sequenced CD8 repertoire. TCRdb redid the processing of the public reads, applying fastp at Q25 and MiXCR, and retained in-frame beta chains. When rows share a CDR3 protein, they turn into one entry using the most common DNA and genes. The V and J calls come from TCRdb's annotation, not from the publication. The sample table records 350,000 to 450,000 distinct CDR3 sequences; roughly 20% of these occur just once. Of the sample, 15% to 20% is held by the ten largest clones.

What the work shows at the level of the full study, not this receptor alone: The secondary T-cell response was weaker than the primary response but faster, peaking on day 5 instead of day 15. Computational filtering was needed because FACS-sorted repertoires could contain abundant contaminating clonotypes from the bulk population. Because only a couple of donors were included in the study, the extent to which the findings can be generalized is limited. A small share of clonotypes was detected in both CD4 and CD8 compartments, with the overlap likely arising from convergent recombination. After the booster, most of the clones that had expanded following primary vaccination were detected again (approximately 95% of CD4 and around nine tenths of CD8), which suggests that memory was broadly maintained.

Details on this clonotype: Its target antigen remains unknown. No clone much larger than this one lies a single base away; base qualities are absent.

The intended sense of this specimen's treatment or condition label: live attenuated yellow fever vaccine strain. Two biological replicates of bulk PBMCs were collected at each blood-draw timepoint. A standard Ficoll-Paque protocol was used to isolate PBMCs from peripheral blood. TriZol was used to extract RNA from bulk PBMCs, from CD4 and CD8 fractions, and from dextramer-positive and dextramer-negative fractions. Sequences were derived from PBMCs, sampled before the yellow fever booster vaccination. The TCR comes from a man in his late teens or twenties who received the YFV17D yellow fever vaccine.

The CDR3 reads CASTPSPSGNTIYF. The DNA reads TGTGCCAGCACCCCGTCCCCATCTGGAAACACCATATATTTT. Recombination connected TRBV12-3 or TRBV12-4 to TRBJ1-3, with the D segment identity uncertain. The trim is 7 bases for V and 1 base for J, with a gap of 11 bases between the germline ends. From its cysteine to its phenylalanine, the CDR3 spans 14 amino acids. The only DNA kept is the CDR3, 42 bases in frame from the first base.